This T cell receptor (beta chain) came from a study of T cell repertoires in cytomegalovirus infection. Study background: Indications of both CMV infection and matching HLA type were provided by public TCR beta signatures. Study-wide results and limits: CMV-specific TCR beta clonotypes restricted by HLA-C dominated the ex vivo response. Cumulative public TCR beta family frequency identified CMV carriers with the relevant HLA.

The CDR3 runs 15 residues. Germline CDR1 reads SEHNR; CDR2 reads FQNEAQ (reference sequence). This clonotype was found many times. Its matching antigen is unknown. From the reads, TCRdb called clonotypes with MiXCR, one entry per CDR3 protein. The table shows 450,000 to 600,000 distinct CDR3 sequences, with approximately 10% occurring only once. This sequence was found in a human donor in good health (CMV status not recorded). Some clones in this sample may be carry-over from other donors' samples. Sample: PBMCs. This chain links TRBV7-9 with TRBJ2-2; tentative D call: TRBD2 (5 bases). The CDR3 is CGGQAFSANTGELFF. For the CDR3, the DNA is TGTGGAGGGCAGGCCTTTTCTGCGAACACCGGGGAGCTGTTTTTT.